A selection of T cell receptor beta chains follows, all from one sample in a study of cytomegalovirus exposure and HLA in healthy donors. This table comes from immunoSEQ multiplex PCR, and its TCRdb copy is limited to in-frame clones, with some not included. The sample lists roughly 130,000 clones; around two thirds were seen once. Sequencing used PBMCs. All receptors come from a human donor in good health. The CDR3 runs from the conserved cysteine through the conserved F or W. The D gene is left open where the match is weak. Clone size appears in some rows only: once, few, many, or a class for an expanded clone.

clone_size j_call v_call d_call cdr3_aa cdr3_nt
. TRBJ1-6 TRBV9 . CASSGTVSHSPLHF TGTGCCAGCAGCGGGACAGTTTCTCACTCACCCCTCCACTTT
once TRBJ2-7 TRBV11-2 TRBD1 CASSSEPGQGQAEQYF TGTGCCAGCAGCTCGGAACCGGGACAGGGTCAGGCCGAGCAGTACTTC
few TRBJ1-5 TRBV28 . CASSATDSNQPQHF TGTGCCAGCAGCGCTACAGATAGCAATCAGCCCCAGCATTTT
few TRBJ1-1 TRBV6-5 . CASRAGPTEAFF TGTGCCAGCAGAGCAGGGCCCACTGAAGCTTTCTTT
. TRBJ2-1 TRBV6-5 . CASSPGESSYNEQFF TGTGCCAGCAGCCCAGGGGAGAGCTCCTACAATGAGCAGTTCTTC
. TRBJ2-5 TRBV7-2 TRBD2 CASSLMRLAGGRGETQYF TGTGCCAGCAGCCTAATGAGACTAGCGGGGGGGAGGGGGGAGACCCAGTACTTC
. TRBJ1-2 TRBV9 TRBD1 CASSVETGGQTVYGYTF TGTGCCAGCAGCGTAGAGACAGGGGGCCAAACCGTGTATGGCTACACCTTC
. TRBJ2-7 TRBV10-3 TRBD2 CAISAPTSGRLYEQYF TGTGCCATCAGTGCACCTACTAGCGGGAGACTCTACGAGCAGTACTTC
. TRBJ2-3 TRBV27 . CASSLSRGFLGTQYF TGTGCCAGCAGTTTATCAAGGGGCTTCCTTGGTACGCAGTATTTT
few TRBJ2-3 TRBV4-1 . CASSQGLARRTDTQYF TGCGCCAGCAGCCAAGGGCTAGCGAGACGCACAGATACGCAGTATTTT
once TRBJ1-6 TRBV5-1 TRBD1 CASSGTGVNSPLHF TGCGCCAGCAGCGGAACAGGGGTTAATTCACCCCTCCACTTT
. TRBJ2-1 TRBV19 . CASSSRSEQFF TGTGCCAGTAGTAGTCGCAGTGAGCAGTTCTTC
. TRBJ1-4 TRBV7-8 TRBD1 CASGYRGEGNEKLFF TGTGCCAGCGGATACAGGGGGGAGGGGAATGAAAAACTGTTTTTT
few TRBJ1-2 TRBV30 TRBD1 CAWRKTGVSGGYTF TGTGCCTGGAGGAAAACAGGGGTATCAGGTGGCTACACCTTC
. TRBJ2-7 TRBV11-2 TRBD2 CASSFPASGGALREQYF TGTGCCAGCAGCTTCCCCGCCAGCGGGGGGGCCCTCCGCGAGCAGTACTTC
once TRBJ1-2 TRBV29-1 . CSVLQGEGYTF TGCAGCGTCCTACAGGGCGAAGGCTACACCTTC
. TRBJ2-2 TRBV7-6 . CASSSGQNTGELFF TGTGCCAGCAGCTCGGGACAGAACACCGGGGAGCTGTTTTTT
. TRBJ2-1 TRBV5-4 TRBD2 CASSIGGAGVNEQFF TGTGCCAGCAGCATCGGGGGGGCCGGGGTCAATGAGCAGTTCTTC
. TRBJ2-1 TRBV18 TRBD1 CASSADRGGEQFF TGTGCCAGCTCAGCAGACAGGGGGGGTGAGCAGTTCTTC
. TRBJ1-1 TRBV29-1 . CSVEDPNTTEAFF TGCAGCGTTGAAGATCCTAATACCACTGAAGCTTTCTTT
. TRBJ1-2 TRBV7-2 . CASSLAAGHNYGYTF TGTGCCAGCAGCTTAGCGGCAGGGCATAACTATGGCTACACCTTC
few TRBJ1-1 TRBV19 TRBD1 CASSRAGGSNTEAFF TGTGCCAGTAGTAGGGCAGGGGGATCGAACACTGAAGCTTTCTTT
few TRBJ1-1 TRBV6-5 . CASSYSSREGTEAFF TGTGCCAGCAGTTACTCGAGCAGGGAGGGAACTGAAGCTTTCTTT
. TRBJ2-7 TRBV30 TRBD2 CAWSVGGGGEEQYF TGTGCCTGGAGTGTTGGGGGGGGTGGGGAAGAGCAGTACTTC
. TRBJ2-1 TRBV9 . CASSSQGAPSNEQFF TGTGCCAGCAGCTCACAGGGTGCCCCAAGCAATGAGCAGTTCTTC
. TRBJ2-5 TRBV7-9 TRBD1 CSSSLAGTGFFWETQYF TGTTCCAGCAGCTTAGCAGGGACAGGCTTTTTTTGGGAGACCCAGTACTTC